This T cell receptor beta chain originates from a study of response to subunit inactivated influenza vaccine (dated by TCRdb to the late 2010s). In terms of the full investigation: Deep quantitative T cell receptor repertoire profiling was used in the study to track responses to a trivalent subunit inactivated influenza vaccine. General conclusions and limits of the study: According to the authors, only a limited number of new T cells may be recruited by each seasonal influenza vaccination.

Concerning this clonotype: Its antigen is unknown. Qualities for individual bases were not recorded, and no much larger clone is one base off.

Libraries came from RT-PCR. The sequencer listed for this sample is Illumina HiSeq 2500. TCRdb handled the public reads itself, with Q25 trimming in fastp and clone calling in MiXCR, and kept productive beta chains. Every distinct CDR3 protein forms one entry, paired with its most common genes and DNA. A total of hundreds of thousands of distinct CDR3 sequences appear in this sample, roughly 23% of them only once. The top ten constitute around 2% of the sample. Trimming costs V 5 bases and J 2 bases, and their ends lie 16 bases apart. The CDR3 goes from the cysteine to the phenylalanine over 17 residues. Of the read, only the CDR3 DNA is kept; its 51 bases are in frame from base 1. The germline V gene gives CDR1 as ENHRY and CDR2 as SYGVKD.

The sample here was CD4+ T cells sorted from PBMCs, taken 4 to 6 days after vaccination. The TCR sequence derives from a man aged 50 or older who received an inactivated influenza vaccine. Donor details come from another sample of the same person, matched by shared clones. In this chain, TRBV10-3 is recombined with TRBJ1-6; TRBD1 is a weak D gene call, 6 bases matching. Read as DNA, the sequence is TGTGCCATCAGTCCTTCGGTGGGGGCGGCCTATAATTCACCCCTCCACTTT. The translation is CAISPSVGAAYNSPLHF.